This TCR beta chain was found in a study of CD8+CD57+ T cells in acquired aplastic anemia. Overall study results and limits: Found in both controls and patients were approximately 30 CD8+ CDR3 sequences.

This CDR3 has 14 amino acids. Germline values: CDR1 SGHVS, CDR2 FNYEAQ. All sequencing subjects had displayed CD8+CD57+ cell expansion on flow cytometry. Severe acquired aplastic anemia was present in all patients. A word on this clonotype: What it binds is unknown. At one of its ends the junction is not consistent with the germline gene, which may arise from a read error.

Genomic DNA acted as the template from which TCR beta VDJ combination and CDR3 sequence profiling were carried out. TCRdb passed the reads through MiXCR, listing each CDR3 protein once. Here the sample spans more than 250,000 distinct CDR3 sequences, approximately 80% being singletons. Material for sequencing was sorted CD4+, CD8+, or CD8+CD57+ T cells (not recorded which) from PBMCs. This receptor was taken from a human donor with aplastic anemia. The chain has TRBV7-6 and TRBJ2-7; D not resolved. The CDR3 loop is CASSLGHATKETQF. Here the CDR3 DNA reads TGTGCCAGCAGCTTAGGCCACGCGACAAAAGAGACCCAGTTC.